The 5 T cell receptor beta chains below all came from one sample that was sequenced in a study of T cell repertoires in cytomegalovirus infection. TCRdb itself ran the reads through MiXCR, one entry per CDR3 protein. The sample has about 140,000 distinct CDR3 sequences; 6.5% are singletons. Material for sequencing was PBMCs. The receptors shown here come from a human donor in good health (CMV status not recorded). Some clones in this sample may be carry-over from other donors' samples.

This clonotype occurred many times. V gene TRBV5-1 combines with J gene TRBJ1-4; maybe TRBD1 (6 bases). The length of the CDR3 is 14 residues. With 5 bases removed from V and 6 bases from J, the gap between germline ends came to 14 bases. CDR1 is SGHRS and CDR2 is YFSETQ in the germline V gene. The CDR3: CASSPRGRDEKLFF. In nucleotides, the CDR3 is TGCGCCAGCAGTCCCAGGGGAAGAGATGAAAAACTGTTTTTT.

This rearrangement joins TRBV11-2 to TRBJ2-2, with D tentatively TRBD2 (5 bases). Trimming stripped 6 bases from V and 1 base from J, with 15 bases between. This CDR3 has 16 amino acids. Germline CDR1 and CDR2: SGHAT and FQNNGV. CDR3 in amino acids: CASRPSLIMNTGELFF. The CDR3 DNA sequence: TGTGCCAGCAGGCCTAGCTTGATTATGAACACCGGGGAGCTGTTTTTT.

This clonotype showed up many times. J is TRBJ1-2 and V is TRBV7-2, with TRBD1 matching 7 bases. The CDR3 is 14 residues long. Germline trimming cut 7 bases from V and 0 bases from J; bases unmatched to any gene: 5. Germline V lookup: CDR1 SGHTA, CDR2 FQGNSA. The CDR3 sequence: CASTPGQPNYGYTF. The CDR3 nucleotides read TGTGCCAGCACCCCGGGACAGCCTAACTATGGCTACACCTTC.

This clonotype was detected ten times or more. The rearrangement uses TRBV7-2 and TRBJ2-2; TRBD1 matches at 8 bases. J was trimmed by 4 bases and V by 3 bases; bases with no gene match: 13. CDR3 length: 18 residues. Germline CDR1 is SGHTA and CDR2 is FQGNSA. DNA for the CDR3: TGTGCCAGCAGCTTGGGCATGGGCAGGGGGCGTAGCACCGGGGAGCTGTTTTTT. It specifies CASSLGMGRGRSTGELFF.

There are many counts of this clonotype. The chain combines TRBV7-8 with TRBJ1-1; a possible D gene is TRBD1 (5 bases). Looked up from germline, CDR1 is SGHVS and CDR2 is FQNEAQ. V lost 0 bases and J 1 base, leaving 18 bases between the germline ends. The CDR3 consists of 18 residues. The CDR3 loop is CASSLASAGRVGNTEAFF. The CDR3 DNA reads as TGTGCCAGCAGCTTAGCGTCTGCAGGGAGGGTCGGGAACACTGAAGCTTTCTTT.